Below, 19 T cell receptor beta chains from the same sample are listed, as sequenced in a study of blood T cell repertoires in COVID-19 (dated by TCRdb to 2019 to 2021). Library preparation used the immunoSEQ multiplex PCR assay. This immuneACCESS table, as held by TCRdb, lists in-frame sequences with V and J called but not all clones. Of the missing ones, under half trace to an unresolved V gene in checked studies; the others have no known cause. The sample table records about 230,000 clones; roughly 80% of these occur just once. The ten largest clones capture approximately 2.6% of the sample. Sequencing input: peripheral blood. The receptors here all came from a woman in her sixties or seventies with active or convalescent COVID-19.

The CDR3 protein is CASRSPGQGTEAFF. The CDR3 DNA reads TGTGCCAGCAGATCCCCGGGACAGGGTACTGAAGCTTTCTTT. The genes are TRBV6-5 and TRBJ1-1; 9 bases fit TRBD1. This CDR3 comprises 14 residues. V was pared by 6 bases and J by 5 bases, with 7 bases of the junction left unmatched. CDR1 MNHEY and CDR2 SVGAGI come from the germline V gene.

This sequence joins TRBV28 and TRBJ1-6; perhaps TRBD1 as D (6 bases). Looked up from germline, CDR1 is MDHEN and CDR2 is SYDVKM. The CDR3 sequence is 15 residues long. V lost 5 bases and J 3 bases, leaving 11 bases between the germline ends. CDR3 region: CASSSRGYYNSPLHF. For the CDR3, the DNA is TGTGCCAGCAGTAGCAGGGGATACTATAATTCACCCCTCCACTTT.

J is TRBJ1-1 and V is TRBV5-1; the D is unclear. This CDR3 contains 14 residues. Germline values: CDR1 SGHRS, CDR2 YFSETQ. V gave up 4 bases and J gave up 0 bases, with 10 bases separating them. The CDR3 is CASSPLGMNTEAFF. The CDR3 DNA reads TGCGCCAGCAGCCCGCTCGGGATGAACACTGAAGCTTTCTTT. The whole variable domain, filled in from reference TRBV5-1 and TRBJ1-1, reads KAGVTQTPRYLIKTRGQQVTLSCSPISGHRSVSWYQQTPGQGLQFLFEYFSETQRNKGNFPGRFSGRQFSNSRSEMNVSTLELGDSALYLCASSPLGMNTEAFFGQGTRLTVV.

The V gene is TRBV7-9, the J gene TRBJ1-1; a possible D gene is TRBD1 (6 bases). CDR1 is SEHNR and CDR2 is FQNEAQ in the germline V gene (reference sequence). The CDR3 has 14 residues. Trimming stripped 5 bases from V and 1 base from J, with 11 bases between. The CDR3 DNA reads TGTGCCAGCAGCCATGGACAGTGGAACACTGAAGCTTTCTTT. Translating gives CASSHGQWNTEAFF.

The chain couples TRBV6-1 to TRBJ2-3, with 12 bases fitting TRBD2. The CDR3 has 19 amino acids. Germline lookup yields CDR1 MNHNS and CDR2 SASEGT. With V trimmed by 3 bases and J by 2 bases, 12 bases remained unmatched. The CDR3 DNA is TGTGCCAGCAGTGACTTTACCCGAGGACTAGCGGGAACCACAGATACGCAGTATTTT. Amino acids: CASSDFTRGLAGTTDTQYF.

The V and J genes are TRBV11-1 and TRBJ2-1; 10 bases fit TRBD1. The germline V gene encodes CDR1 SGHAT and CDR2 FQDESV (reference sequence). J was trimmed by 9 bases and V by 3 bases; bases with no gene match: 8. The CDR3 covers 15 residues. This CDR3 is CASSFRDRGGSEQFF. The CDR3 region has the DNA TGTGCCAGCAGCTTCCGGGACAGGGGAGGTAGTGAGCAGTTCTTC.

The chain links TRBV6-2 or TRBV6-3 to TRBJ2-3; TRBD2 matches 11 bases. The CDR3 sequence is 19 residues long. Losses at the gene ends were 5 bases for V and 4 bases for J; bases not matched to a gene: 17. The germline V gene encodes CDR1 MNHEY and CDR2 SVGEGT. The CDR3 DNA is TGTGCCAGCAGTCAAGGCCTAGCGGGGGGACCTCGGCAGGCAGATACGCAGTATTTT. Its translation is CASSQGLAGGPRQADTQYF.

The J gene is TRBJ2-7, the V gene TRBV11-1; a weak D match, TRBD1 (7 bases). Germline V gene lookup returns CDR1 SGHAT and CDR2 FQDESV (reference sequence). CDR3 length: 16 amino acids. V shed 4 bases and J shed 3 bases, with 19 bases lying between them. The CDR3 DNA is TGTGCCAGCAGCTCCTACCCCAGGGGGACTGACTACGAGCAGTACTTC. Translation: CASSSYPRGTDYEQYF.

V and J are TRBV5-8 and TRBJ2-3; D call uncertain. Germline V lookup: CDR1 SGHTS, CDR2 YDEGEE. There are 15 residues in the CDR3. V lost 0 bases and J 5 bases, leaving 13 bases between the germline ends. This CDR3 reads CASSLVAATRDTQYF. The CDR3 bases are TGTGCCAGCAGCTTGGTAGCCGCGACGAGAGATACGCAGTATTTT.

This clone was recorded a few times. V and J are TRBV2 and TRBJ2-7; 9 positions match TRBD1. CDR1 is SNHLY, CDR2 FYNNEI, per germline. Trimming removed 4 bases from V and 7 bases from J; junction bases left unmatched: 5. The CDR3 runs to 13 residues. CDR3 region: CASSGDREREQYF. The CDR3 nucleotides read TGTGCCAGCAGTGGGGACAGGGAGCGAGAGCAGTACTTC.

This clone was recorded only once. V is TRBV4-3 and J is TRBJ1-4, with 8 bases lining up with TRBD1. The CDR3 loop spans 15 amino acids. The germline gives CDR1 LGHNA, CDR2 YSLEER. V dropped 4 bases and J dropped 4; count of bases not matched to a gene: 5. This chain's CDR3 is CASSPRDRLNEKLFF. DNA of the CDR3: TGCGCCAGCAGCCCCCGGGACAGGCTTAATGAAAAACTGTTTTTT.

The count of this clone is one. CDR3 residues: CASSLDSGAMNEQFF. The DNA for the CDR3 is TGTGCCAGCAGCTTAGATAGCGGGGCTATGAATGAGCAGTTCTTC. This chain connects TRBV11-3 to TRBJ2-1; TRBD2 aligns across 8 bases. Trimming at V came to 0 bases and at J to 7 bases, leaving 5 bases not matched to a gene. Germline CDR1 and CDR2: SGHNT and YENEEA. The CDR3 runs to 15 residues.

CDR3 amino acids: CAWTPGGRGSGNTIYF. The CDR3, as DNA: TGTGCCTGGACCCCGGGGGGAAGGGGCTCTGGAAACACCATATATTTT. This chain connects TRBV30 to TRBJ1-3, with TRBD1 as a possible D gene (5 bases). The CDR3 is 16 residues long. V lost 4 bases, J lost 0 bases, and 16 bases lay in between. Germline V lookup: CDR1 GTSNPN, CDR2 SVGIG (reference sequence).

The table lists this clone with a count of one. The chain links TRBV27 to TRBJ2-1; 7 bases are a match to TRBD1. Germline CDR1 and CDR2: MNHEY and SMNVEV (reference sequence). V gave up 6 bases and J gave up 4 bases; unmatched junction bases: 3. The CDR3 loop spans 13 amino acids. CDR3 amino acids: CASSRQGYNEQFF. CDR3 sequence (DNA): TGTGCCAGCAGCCGACAGGGATACAATGAGCAGTTCTTC.

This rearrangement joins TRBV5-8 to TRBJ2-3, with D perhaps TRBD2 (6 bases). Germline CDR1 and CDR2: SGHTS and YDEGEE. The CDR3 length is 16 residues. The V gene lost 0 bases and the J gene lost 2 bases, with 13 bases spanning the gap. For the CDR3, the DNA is TGTGCCAGCAGCTTGGCAGGTAGCGGCATCACAGATACGCAGTATTTT. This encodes CASSLAGSGITDTQYF. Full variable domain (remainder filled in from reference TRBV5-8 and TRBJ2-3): EAGVTQSPTHLIKTRGQQATLRCSPISGHTSVYWYQQALGLGLQFLLWYDEGEERNRGNFPPRFSGRQFPNYSSELNVNALELEDSALYLCASSLAGSGITDTQYFGPGTRLTVL.

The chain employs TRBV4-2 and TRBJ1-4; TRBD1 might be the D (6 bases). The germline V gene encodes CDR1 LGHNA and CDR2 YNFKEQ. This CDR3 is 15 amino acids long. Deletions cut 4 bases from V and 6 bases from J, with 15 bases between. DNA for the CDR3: TGTGCCAGCAGCCCCCCGCGGGGGGCTCATGAAAAACTGTTTTTT. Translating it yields CASSPPRGAHEKLFF.

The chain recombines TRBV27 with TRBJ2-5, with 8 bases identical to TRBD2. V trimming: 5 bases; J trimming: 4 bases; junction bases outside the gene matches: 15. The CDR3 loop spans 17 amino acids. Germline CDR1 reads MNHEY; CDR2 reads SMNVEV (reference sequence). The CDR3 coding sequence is TGTGCCAGCAGTCTCCTTCCAACGGGAGCGGGAGTAGAGACCCAGTACTTC. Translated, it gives CASSLLPTGAGVETQYF.

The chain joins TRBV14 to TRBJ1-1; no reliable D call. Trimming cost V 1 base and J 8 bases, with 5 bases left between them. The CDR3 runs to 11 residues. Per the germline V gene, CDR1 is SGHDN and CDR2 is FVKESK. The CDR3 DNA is TGTGCCAGCAGCCAAGGGGCCGAAGCTTTCTTT. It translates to CASSQGAEAFF.

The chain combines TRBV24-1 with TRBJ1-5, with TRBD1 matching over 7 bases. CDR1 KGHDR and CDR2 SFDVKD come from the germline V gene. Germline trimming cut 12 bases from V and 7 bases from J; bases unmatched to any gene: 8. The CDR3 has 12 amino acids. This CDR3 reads CASGTDGQPQHF. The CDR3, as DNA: TGTGCCTCAGGGACAGATGGACAGCCCCAGCATTTT.